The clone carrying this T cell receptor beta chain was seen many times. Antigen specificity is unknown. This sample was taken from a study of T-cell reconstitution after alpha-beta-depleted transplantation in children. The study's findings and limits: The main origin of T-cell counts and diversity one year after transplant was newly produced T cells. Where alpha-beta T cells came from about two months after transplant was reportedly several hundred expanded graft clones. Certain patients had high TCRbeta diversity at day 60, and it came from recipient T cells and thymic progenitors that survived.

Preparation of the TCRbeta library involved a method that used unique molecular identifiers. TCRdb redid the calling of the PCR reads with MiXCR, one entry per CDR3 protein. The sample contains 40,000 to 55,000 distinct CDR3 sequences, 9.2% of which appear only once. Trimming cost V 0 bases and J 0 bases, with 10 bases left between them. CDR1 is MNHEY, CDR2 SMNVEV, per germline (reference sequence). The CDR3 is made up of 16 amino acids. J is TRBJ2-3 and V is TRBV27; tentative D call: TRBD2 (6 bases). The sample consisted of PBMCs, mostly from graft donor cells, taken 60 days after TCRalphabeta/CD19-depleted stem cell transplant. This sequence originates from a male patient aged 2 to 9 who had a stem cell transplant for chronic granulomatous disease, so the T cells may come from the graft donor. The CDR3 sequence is CASSLSLARSTDTQYF. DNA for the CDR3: TGTGCCAGCAGTTTATCACTAGCTCGTAGCACAGATACGCAGTATTTT.